These 10 T cell receptor beta chains were sequenced from one sample in a study of T cells after yellow fever vaccination. TCRdb ran MiXCR on the 5' RACE reads and lists one entry per CDR3 protein. The table shows hundreds of thousands of distinct CDR3 sequences, with approximately 13% occurring only once. The specimen comprised CD4+ T cells sorted from PBMCs, sampled 15 days after the yellow fever booster vaccination. Receptors originate from a man between 18 and 29 years old who received the YFV17D yellow fever vaccine.

This clonotype has just a few counts. The chain uses TRBV29-1 and TRBJ2-5; the D gene could be TRBD1 or TRBD2 (5 bases each). The CDR3 sequence is 16 residues long. Trimming left V 3 bases short and J 1 base short, with 18 bases between. Germline assignment: CDR1 SQVTM and CDR2 ANQGSEA. CDR3 in DNA: TGCAGCGTTGATGGCCTTCGAGGGGACGGCCAAGAGACCCAGTACTTC. Protein: CSVDGLRGDGQETQYF.

The chain employs TRBV7-9 and TRBJ2-5; perhaps TRBD1 as D (5 bases). The CDR3 consists of 14 residues. V was trimmed by 2 bases and J by 5 bases, leaving 12 bases between them. CDR1 is SEHNR, CDR2 FQNEAQ, per germline (reference sequence). CDR3 loop: CASSLQGMGETQYF. The CDR3 region has the DNA TGTGCCAGCAGCTTACAGGGTATGGGGGAGACCCAGTACTTC.

This clonotype showed up many times. The chain carries TRBV4-1 and TRBJ2-2; D is unclear. Germline V gene sequence: CDR1 MGHRA, CDR2 YSYEKL. Trimming removed 3 bases from V and 4 bases from J, with 15 bases in between. This CDR3 is 16 amino acids long. CDR3 loop: CASSQNTGPRTGELFF. In nucleotides, the CDR3 is TGCGCCAGCAGCCAGAATACCGGGCCACGCACCGGGGAGCTGTTTTTT.

In its sample, this clonotype was seen a few times. The chain combines TRBV20-1 with TRBJ2-1, with D tentatively TRBD1 (5 bases). Germline CDR1 is DFQATT and CDR2 is SNEGSKA (reference sequence). Trimming stripped 6 bases from V and 0 bases from J, with 6 bases between. The CDR3 is 12 residues long. The CDR3 DNA follows: TGCAGTGCAAGGGGCTCCTACAATGAGCAGTTCTTC. Its translation: CSARGSYNEQFF.

The chain couples TRBV29-1 to TRBJ1-1; tentatively, D is TRBD1 (6 bases). V lost 7 bases and J lost 3, with 12 bases in between. Germline V gene data show CDR1 as SQVTM and CDR2 as ANQGSEA. The CDR3 contains 12 residues. CDR3 DNA sequence: TGCAGCGAGAAAACAGGGCACACTGAAGCTTTCTTT. It translates to CSEKTGHTEAFF.

In this sample, this clonotype turned up many times. This chain uses TRBV7-2 with TRBJ1-2; D is possibly TRBD1 (6 bases). V shed 1 base and J shed 8 bases, with 20 bases lying between them. Germline CDR1 and CDR2: SGHTA and FQGNSA. This CDR3 contains 16 residues. This chain's CDR3 is CASSLVAGGQVLGYTF. In nucleotides, the CDR3 is TGTGCCAGCAGCTTAGTGGCTGGGGGGCAAGTACTCGGCTACACCTTC. Combining the CDR3 with reference TRBV7-2 and TRBJ1-2 gives the whole variable domain GAGVSQSPSNKVTEKGKDVELRCDPISGHTALYWYRQSLGQGLEFLIYFQGNSAPDKSGLPSDRFSAERTGGSVSTLTIQRTQQEDSAVYLCASSLVAGGQVLGYTFGSGTRLTVV.

The rearrangement uses TRBV4-3 and TRBJ2-4; perhaps TRBD2 as D (5 bases). The germline V and J ends were trimmed by 1 base and 9 bases, with 19 bases remaining between them. The CDR3 covers 16 residues. The V gene's germline CDR1 is LGHNA and CDR2 YSLEER. CDR3 protein: CASSQGRIGPAGIQYF. CDR3 sequence (DNA): TGCGCCAGCAGCCAAGGAAGGATAGGTCCGGCGGGCATTCAGTACTTC.

Of note for this clonotype: At one boundary the junction diverges from the germline segment, which might be a read error. The chain employs TRBV20-1 and TRBJ2-3; D is unresolved. CDR1 is DFQATT, CDR2 SNEGSKA, per germline (reference sequence). CDR3 length: 14 residues. The CDR3 DNA sequence: TGCAGTGCGAGAGGTTGGAGTGAGTCAGATACGCAGTATTTT. This encodes CSARGWSESDTQYF.

V usage is TRBV7-2 and J usage is TRBJ2-3; D may be TRBD2 (6 bases). Per germline, CDR1 SGHTA and CDR2 FQGNSA. The V end lost 4 bases, the J end lost 4 bases, and 6 bases lay between the germline ends. The CDR3 covers 12 residues. CDR3 region: CASSWDSDTQYF. The CDR3 region has the DNA TGTGCCAGCAGCTGGGACTCAGATACGCAGTATTTT.

The chain carries TRBV6-5 and TRBJ2-2; 13 bases are shared with TRBD2. Germline V CDR1 and CDR2: MNHEY, SVGAGI. V shed 2 bases, J shed 4 bases, and the junction held 1 base outside the gene matches. This CDR3 spans 16 amino acids. This CDR3 is CASSYRTSGGTGELFF. For the CDR3, the DNA is TGTGCCAGCAGTTACAGGACTAGCGGGGGCACCGGGGAGCTGTTTTTT.